This T cell receptor (beta chain) was documented in a study of human T cells and chemical hapten exposure. Across the whole study: A patient group, mainly female, showed alopecia areata, totalis or universalis. Overall study findings and caveats: TCRs at high frequency, those above 1 in 1000, did not change with DPC sensitization.

The time point is: pre-sensitization, week 0. Treatment defined: therapeutic diphenylcyclopropenone sensitization with weekly scalp DPC. The CDR3 has 14 residues. The germline CDR1 and CDR2 sequences are SGHNT and YYREEE (reference sequence). The V and J ends lost 4 bases and 8 bases, in that order; junction bases with no gene match: 7. This clonotype was observed a few times. Its antigen is undetermined. Attachment of unique molecular identifiers to individual cDNA molecules was performed in the library. TCRdb re-derived calls from the RACE reads in MiXCR, one entry per CDR3 protein. The sample lists 300,000 to 450,000 distinct CDR3 sequences; less than 6.5% were seen once.

The chain uses TRBV5-4 and TRBJ2-4, with TRBD1 matching 9 bases. The sequence came from a woman aged 50 to 60 with alopecia areata. Some clones in this sample may be carry-over from other donors' samples. The sample consisted of whole blood, taken in connection with sensitization to the hapten diphenylcyclopropenone (DPC). CDR3 sequence (DNA): TGTGCCAGCAGCACGGGACAGGGCATGGACATTCAGTACTTC. Its protein product is CASSTGQGMDIQYF. Together with reference TRBV5-4 and TRBJ2-4, the CDR3 gives the full variable domain: ETGVTQSPTHLIKTRGQQVTLRCSSQSGHNTVSWYQQALGQGPQFIFQYYREEENGRGNFPPRFSGLQFPNYSSELNVNALELDDSALYLCASSTGQGMDIQYFGAGTRLSVL.